This T cell receptor (beta chain) was sequenced during a study of cytomegalovirus exposure and HLA in healthy donors. General observations from the study: Reports showed the classifier diagnosing cytomegalovirus status with high specificity and sensitivity. Indistinguishable V segments, including TRBV6-2 and TRBV6-3, were excluded.

The study ran its PCR with 60 Vbeta and 13 Jbeta primers. Repertoires were generated with immunoSEQ multiplex PCR, while TCRdb's copy carries only in-frame clones and drops some. The sample contains about 120,000 clones, nearly 80% of which appear only once. Regarding this clone: Its target is unknown.

The CDR3 extends over 13 amino acids. V dropped 8 bases and J dropped 4 bases, with 14 bases sitting between them. CDR1 MNHNY and CDR2 SVGAGI come from the germline V gene (reference sequence). V and J are TRBV6-6 and TRBJ2-5; the D is unclear. The source is a woman aged 40 to 55 in good health and CMV-seronegative. Sequencing was carried out using PBMCs. The CDR3 sequence: CASFSPASETQYF. Written as DNA, the CDR3 is TGTGCCAGCTTTAGCCCGGCGTCAGAGACCCAGTACTTC.